Here is one T cell receptor (beta chain) with its context. The assay was immunoSEQ multiplex PCR, and TCRdb's table has in-frame clones only and misses some. Of about 140,000 clones listed, around 90% are singletons. These data come from a study of T cell responses to AZD1222 COVID-19 vaccine. Study summary: Researchers grouped second doses given at about 4 or about 12 weeks into one pool.

This CDR3 has 15 amino acids. From germline, CDR1 is SEHNR and CDR2 FQNEAQ (reference sequence). V dropped 8 bases and J dropped 6; count of bases not matched to a gene: 14. The sample consisted of peripheral blood, taken on day 0 of AZD1222 vaccination. The gene calls are TRBV7-9 and TRBJ2-5; 8 bases match TRBD2. The clonotype was recovered from an adult in good health. The CDR3 region has the DNA TGTGCCAGCCGACCCACGGGAGGGCCGGGAAAGACCCAGTACTTC. This codes for CASRPTGGPGKTQYF.